This record covers a single T cell receptor beta chain. Its antigen is unknown. No base quality information exists; no much larger clone differs at one position. The source of the sample is a study of T cell repertoires in cytomegalovirus infection (dated by TCRdb to the late 2010s). For the study in its entirety: The peptide stimulations were aimed at well-studied HLA-B-restricted epitopes as well as recently identified HLA-C-restricted CMV epitopes, whose presentation resists viral immunomodulation. Donor HLA type was relevant to the analysis, because carriage of CMV infection together with the matching HLA type was indicated by public TCR beta signatures.

Paper-wide results and their limitations: In the ex vivo response, HLA-C-restricted CMV-specific TCR beta clonotypes were dominant, and in two of eight donors the single most frequent clonotype came from this HLA-C-restricted group. Carriers of CMV infection plus the relevant HLA type were discriminated by the cumulative frequency of public TCR beta family members in the study cohort and in an independent approximately 350-donor cohort.

The treatment or condition label, read with the paper, signifies: in vitro stimulation with specific CMV peptide epitopes to enrich CMV-specific T cells. From the cysteine up to the phenylalanine, the CDR3 has a length of 14 residues. Just the 42-base CDR3 DNA is kept, in frame starting at base 1. From a lookup of the germline V gene, CDR1 and CDR2 are SGHDT and YYEEEE. The V end loses 4 bases and the J end loses 4 bases, and a stretch of 11 bases separates them. This sample was sequenced with an Illumina HiSeq 1500. TCRdb cleaned the public reads at Q25 with fastp, built clones with MiXCR and kept in-frame beta chains. Each record represents a unique CDR3 protein, reported with the most common genes and DNA among its rows. This sample comprises 640,000 or so distinct CDR3 sequences, around a third of them detected only once. The ten top clones hold around a sixth of the sample.

The source was cultured PBMCs, collected from culture after CMV antigen stimulation. The chain links TRBV5-6 with TRBJ1-4; the D gene cannot be resolved reliably. This clonotype was obtained from a human donor in good health (CMV status not recorded). Some clones in this sample may be carry-over from other donors' samples. The nucleotides are TGTGCCAGCAGCAAGCCACCCGTTAATGAAAAACTGTTTTTT. It specifies CASSKPPVNEKLFF.